These T cell receptor beta chains were read from a single sample in a study of OX40 agonist ivuxolimab in advanced cancers. Repertoires were generated with immunoSEQ multiplex PCR, while TCRdb's copy carries only in-frame clones and drops some. The sample yields 100,000 to 150,000 clones, over 75% seen once. Specimen: CD4+ or CD8+ T cells sorted from blood, collected in a trial of the OX40 agonist ivuxolimab. The receptors were sampled from an adult with an advanced solid tumor such as melanoma, head and neck, liver or kidney cancer. Both conserved end residues are part of each CDR3. The D gene is left open where the match is weak. Clone size is stated in some rows and not others, as once, few, many or a class when expanded.

size | J | D | V | length | DNA | CDR3
- | TRBJ2-3 | - | TRBV20-1 | 11 | TGCAGTGCTAGAGGGGAAGATACGCAGTATTTT | CSARGEDTQYF
many | TRBJ2-7 | TRBD2 | TRBV9 | 15 | TGTGCCAGCAGCGTAGAAGGAAGCGGGAGCTACGAGCAGTACTTC | CASSVEGSGSYEQYF
once | TRBJ1-5 | - | TRBV19 | 16 | TGTGCCAGTAGTCCCCCTTTTACCGCGGGGAATCAGCCCCAGCATTTT | CASSPPFTAGNQPQHF
- | TRBJ2-5 | TRBD2 | TRBV29-1 | 19 | TGCAGCGTTGAAGGTGGCAGCGGGATGACTAGCGGGAGTCAAGAGACCCAGTACTTC | CSVEGGSGMTSGSQETQYF
- | TRBJ2-1 | - | TRBV11-3 | 15 | TGTGCCAGCAGCTTAGGGGGGGCTGGTTTCAATGAGCAGTTCTTC | CASSLGGAGFNEQFF
- | TRBJ2-7 | - | TRBV5-1 | 14 | TGCGCCAGCAGCTCCGAAGGAGCCTCCTACGAGCAGTACTTC | CASSSEGASYEQYF
- | TRBJ1-2 | - | TRBV2 | 14 | TGTGCCAGCAGAGATCAGGGTGGTTTAGGAGGCTACACCTTC | CASRDQGGLGGYTF
- | TRBJ1-5 | - | TRBV29-1 | 13 | TGCAGCGTTGCCAGGGATAGCAATCAGCCCCAGCATTTT | CSVARDSNQPQHF
- | TRBJ2-3 | - | TRBV27 | 14 | TGTGCCAGCAGTTCCTCGCTTTCCACAGATACGCAGTATTTT | CASSSSLSTDTQYF
- | TRBJ1-1 | - | TRBV7-2 | 13 | TGTGCCAGCAGCTTACTGGGGCTGACTGAAGCTTTCTTT | CASSLLGLTEAFF
- | TRBJ2-1 | TRBD2 | TRBV11-3 | 16 | TGTGCCAGCAGCGGCGTCCTAGCGGGGATTTACAATGAGCAGTTCTTC | CASSGVLAGIYNEQFF
- | TRBJ1-2 | TRBD1 | TRBV28 | 15 | TGTGCCAGCAGGGAAGGAGGACAGGCCAACTATGGCTACACCTTC | CASREGGQANYGYTF
once | TRBJ1-1 | TRBD1 | TRBV10-3 | 14 | TGTGCCATCAGTGGACAGGGGGCAGGGACTGAAGCTTTCTTT | CAISGQGAGTEAFF
- | TRBJ1-6 | TRBD1 | TRBV6-5 | 15 | TGTGCCAGCAGCTTCGGACAGGGTCTCAATTCACCCCTCCACTTT | CASSFGQGLNSPLHF
- | TRBJ2-7 | TRBD1 | TRBV6-6 | 15 | TGTGCCAGCAGTCCCCCGGGACAGGCCAATTACGAGCAGTACTTC | CASSPPGQANYEQYF
- | TRBJ2-1 | TRBD2 | TRBV11-2 | 15 | TGTGCCAGCAGCATGACTAGCGAAACCTACAATGAGCAGTTCTTC | CASSMTSETYNEQFF
- | TRBJ1-4 | - | TRBV6-1 | 12 | TGTGCCAGCAGTGGACATGATCCAAAACTGTTTTTT | CASSGHDPKLFF
- | TRBJ1-2 | - | TRBV4-1 | 14 | TGCGCCAGCAGCCAAGCGGGGCAGTACTATGGCTACACCTTC | CASSQAGQYYGYTF
- | TRBJ1-2 | - | TRBV14 | 14 | TGTGCCAGCAGCCGGACGGGGCTTAACTATGGCTACACCTTC | CASSRTGLNYGYTF
- | TRBJ1-1 | - | TRBV7-9 | 13 | TGTGCCAGCAGCTTTACTACAAACACTGAAGCTTTCTTT | CASSFTTNTEAFF
- | TRBJ1-1 | TRBD1 | TRBV7-9 | 14 | TGTGCCAGCAGCTTACGGGACAGCAACACTGAAGCTTTCTTT | CASSLRDSNTEAFF
- | TRBJ2-7 | TRBD2 | TRBV28 | 15 | TGTGCCAGCAGTTTGAATCGGGAGGGCGTCGACGAGCAGTACTTC | CASSLNREGVDEQYF
- | TRBJ2-2 | TRBD1 | TRBV19 | 17 | TGTGCCAGTAGTACTCATTGGGGGACAGGGAACGCCGGGGAGCTGTTTTTT | CASSTHWGTGNAGELFF
- | TRBJ2-4 | TRBD2 | TRBV5-1 | 16 | TGCGCCAGCAGCTGGGGAGGACTAGCGGGAGAGGGCATTCAGTACTTC | CASSWGGLAGEGIQYF
- | TRBJ2-3 | TRBD1 | TRBV19 | 17 | TGTGCCAGTACCGGACAGGGGGCCGTTACTAGCACAGATACGCAGTATTTT | CASTGQGAVTSTDTQYF
- | TRBJ1-1 | TRBD1 | TRBV27 | 15 | TGTGCCAGCAGTTTCCGGGGACAGGGGGCAACTGAAGCTTTCTTT | CASSFRGQGATEAFF
- | TRBJ2-3 | TRBD2 | TRBV5-1 | 15 | TGCGCCAGCAGCTTGGACGGGAGGGGGACAGATACGCAGTATTTT | CASSLDGRGTDTQYF
- | TRBJ2-4 | TRBD1 | TRBV4-3 | 15 | TGCGCCAGCAGCCGTACGACAGGGTCGGAAAACATTCAGTACTTC | CASSRTTGSENIQYF
once | TRBJ1-2 | TRBD1 | TRBV2 | 15 | TGTGCCAGCAGTCCCTGGGACAGGGTCCCTTATGGCTACACCTTC | CASSPWDRVPYGYTF
- | TRBJ2-5 | - | TRBV15 | 15 | TGTGCCACCAGCAGCAGACAGGTTTTAGGTGAGACCCAGTACTTC | CATSSRQVLGETQYF
- | TRBJ2-1 | - | TRBV5-8 | 13 | TGTGCCAGCAGCTTAGGACAGTCCGGTGAGCAGTTCTTC | CASSLGQSGEQFF
- | TRBJ1-5 | - | TRBV18 | 14 | TGTGCCAGCTCACCAGACAGTAGCAATCAGCCCCAGCATTTT | CASSPDSSNQPQHF